These 9 T cell receptor beta chains share one sample of origin, sequenced in a study of technical replicates of blood from a few donors. Assay: immunoSEQ multiplex PCR; the TCRdb copy retains only in-frame clones and omits some. The sample comprises tens of thousands of clones, 92% of which are singletons, and about 0.27% rests with the top ten. The sequencing input was T cells isolated from PBMCs. The receptors come from a human donor in good health.

The chain recombines TRBV15 with TRBJ1-5; possibly TRBD1 for D (5 bases). The germline V and J ends were trimmed by 5 bases and 2 bases, with 25 bases remaining between them. The CDR3 has 19 residues. Germline V gives CDR1 LNHNV, CDR2 YYDKDF (reference sequence). CDR3 DNA: TGTGCCACCAGCGGATCATGGGGCCAGGGAATGGGCGGCAATCAGCCCCAGCATTTT. It codes for CATSGSWGQGMGGNQPQHF.

The chain links TRBV7-9 to TRBJ2-1, with D perhaps matching TRBD2 (6 bases). Germline values: CDR1 SEHNR, CDR2 FQNEAQ (reference sequence). The CDR3 is 13 residues long. Trimming took 5 bases from V and 9 from J, leaving 14 bases between them. CDR3 amino acids: CASSPGLSVEQFF. DNA of the CDR3: TGTGCCAGCAGCCCGGGACTCTCAGTTGAGCAGTTCTTC.

CDR3 DNA: TGCGCCAGCAGCTTTCTGGCAGGTATCTACAATGAGCAGTTCTTC. It codes for CASSFLAGIYNEQFF. The V gene is TRBV5-1, the J gene TRBJ2-1; D gene unclear. Trimming removed 2 bases at V and 3 bases at J, with 12 bases between. Germline CDR1 SGHRS, CDR2 YFSETQ. The CDR3 runs 15 residues. The variable domain in full, completed from reference TRBV5-1 and TRBJ2-1, reads KAGVTQTPRYLIKTRGQQVTLSCSPISGHRSVSWYQQTPGQGLQFLFEYFSETQRNKGNFPGRFSGRQFSNSRSEMNVSTLELGDSALYLCASSFLAGIYNEQFFGPGTRLTVL.

The chain couples TRBV29-1 to TRBJ2-7; TRBD2 might be the D (6 bases). Germline CDR1 reads SQVTM; CDR2 reads ANQGSEA. The V gene lost 6 bases and the J gene lost 5 bases, with 11 bases spanning the gap. The CDR3 extends over 11 amino acids. CDR3 sequence: CSVAGPNEQYF. The CDR3 nucleotides read TGCAGCGTCGCGGGACCCAACGAGCAGTACTTC.

V is TRBV27 and J is TRBJ2-3, with D hard to call. Trimming shortened V by 2 bases and J by 2 bases, and 5 bases separated the two germline ends. The CDR3 consists of 13 residues. The V gene's germline CDR1 is MNHEY and CDR2 SMNVEV (reference sequence). CDR3 residues: CASSLRYTDTQYF. The DNA of the CDR3 is TGTGCCAGCAGTTTACGCTACACAGATACGCAGTATTTT.

The J gene is TRBJ2-3, the V gene TRBV9, with 13 positions matching TRBD2. J gave up 4 bases and V 0 bases, and 2 bases lay outside the gene matches. Germline V gene lookup returns CDR1 SGDLS and CDR2 YYNGEE. This CDR3 spans 16 amino acids. Here the CDR3 reads CASSVATSGGPDTQYF. Here the CDR3 DNA reads TGTGCCAGCAGCGTAGCGACTAGCGGGGGGCCAGATACGCAGTATTTT.

This chain joins TRBV27 and TRBJ2-7, with 7 bases that match TRBD1. V was pared by 7 bases and J by 3 bases, with 9 bases of the junction left unmatched. CDR1 is MNHEY and CDR2 is SMNVEV in the germline V gene (reference sequence). The CDR3 length is 14 residues. The CDR3: CASIQRAGGYEQYF. The CDR3 bases are TGTGCCAGCATCCAAAGGGCAGGGGGCTACGAGCAGTACTTC.

The rearrangement uses TRBV19 and TRBJ1-2; D call uncertain. Germline CDR1 LNHDA, CDR2 SQIVND (reference sequence). V lost 6 bases and J 5 bases, leaving 16 bases between the germline ends. This CDR3 has 14 residues. CDR3 DNA sequence: TGTGCCAGTAGCACAGACCTCAAAAATTATGGCTACACCTTC. Its protein is CASSTDLKNYGYTF.

This chain links TRBV5-4 with TRBJ1-2, with 8 bases that match TRBD1. V shed 3 bases, J shed 2 bases, and the junction held 6 bases outside the gene matches. The CDR3 loop spans 15 amino acids. Germline assignment: CDR1 SGHNT and CDR2 YYREEE (reference sequence). CDR3 region: CASSSPTGVNYGYTF. CDR3 in DNA: TGTGCCAGCAGCTCCCCGACAGGGGTAAACTATGGCTACACCTTC.